This T cell receptor beta chain came from a study of technical replicates of blood from a few donors. The method was immunoSEQ multiplex PCR; TCRdb's version includes in-frame clones alone and lacks a portion of them. In the table there are tens of thousands of clones, 80% to 95% of which are singletons. This clonotype was sampled from a human donor in good health. Some clones in this sample may be carry-over from other donors' samples. Sequencing was done on a sample of PBMCs.

The CDR3 spells CASSYWPDRGPQETQYF. CDR3 coding DNA: TGTGCCAGCAGCTACTGGCCGGACAGGGGGCCCCAAGAGACCCAGTACTTC. The chain is built from TRBV5-6 and TRBJ2-5; TRBD1 agrees at 11 bases. The length of the CDR3 is 17 residues. Germline CDR1 reads SGHDT; CDR2 reads YYEEEE. With V trimmed by 3 bases and J by 1 base, 8 bases remained unmatched.